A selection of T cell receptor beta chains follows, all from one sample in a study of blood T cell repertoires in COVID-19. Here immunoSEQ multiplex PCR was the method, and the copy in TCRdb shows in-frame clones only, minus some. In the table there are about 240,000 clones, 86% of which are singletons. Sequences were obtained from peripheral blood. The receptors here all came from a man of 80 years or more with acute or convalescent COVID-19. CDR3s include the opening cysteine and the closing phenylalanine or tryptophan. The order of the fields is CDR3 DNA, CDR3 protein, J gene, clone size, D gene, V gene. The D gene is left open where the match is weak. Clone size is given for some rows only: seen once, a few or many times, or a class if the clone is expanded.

TGTGCCAGCAACAGGAACACTGAAGCTTTCTTT CASNRNTEAFF TRBJ1-1 NA NA TRBV28
TGTGCCAGCAGCTTATCCGGGAGCTCCTACGAGCAGTACTTC CASSLSGSSYEQYF TRBJ2-7 NA NA TRBV7-9
TGTGCCAGCAGCTTCGGCGGTGATCAGCCCCAGCATTTT CASSFGGDQPQHF TRBJ1-5 NA NA TRBV7-2
TGTGCCAACCCACAGGGCAATCAGCCCCAGCATTTT CANPQGNQPQHF TRBJ1-5 NA NA TRBV21-1
TGTGCCAGCAGCTTCGGAGATGCTAACTATGGCTACACCTTC CASSFGDANYGYTF TRBJ1-2 NA NA TRBV5-8
TGCGCCAGCAGCCTTACTCCAGGGGGCGGTCTGTCGGATACGCAGTATTTT CASSLTPGGGLSDTQYF TRBJ2-3 NA TRBD1 TRBV5-1
TGTGCCAGCACCATTTCTTTGGAGGGCGGGGGTGAAGCTTTCTTT CASTISLEGGGEAFF TRBJ1-1 NA NA TRBV3-1/TRBV3-2
TGTGCCAGCAGCCAAGTTTTTGAGGGGGCGCGTCGCTATGGCTACACCTTC CASSQVFEGARRYGYTF TRBJ1-2 NA TRBD1 TRBV3-1/TRBV3-2
TGTGCCAGCAGTTTCACTAGGGACGAGCAGTACTTC CASSFTRDEQYF TRBJ2-7 NA NA TRBV6-5
TGTGCCACCAGCCTGAGGACAGGAAGGCCGGGGAACACTGAAGCTTTCTTT CATSLRTGRPGNTEAFF TRBJ1-1 NA TRBD1 TRBV15
TGCGCCAGCAGCCAAGTCGGGGCTAACTATGGCTACACCTTC CASSQVGANYGYTF TRBJ1-2 once NA TRBV4-1
TGTGCCAGCACTACGGTGGGACAGGGTAATTCACCCCTCCACTTT CASTTVGQGNSPLHF TRBJ1-6 few TRBD1 TRBV6-5
TGTGCCAGCAGTGCCGGACAGGGGATAGGTGGCTACACCTTC CASSAGQGIGGYTF TRBJ1-2 NA TRBD1 TRBV2
TGTGCCAGCTCACCTTACCGGGACAGGGATTGGGATCAGCCCCAGCATTTT CASSPYRDRDWDQPQHF TRBJ1-5 NA TRBD1 TRBV18
TGTGCCAGCAGCTCATTACGGACAGGGGGGAAAAACATTCAGTACTTC CASSSLRTGGKNIQYF TRBJ2-4 NA TRBD1 TRBV7-2
TGTGCCAGCAGCTCCGGGACAGGGAACTCTGGGGCCAACGTCCTGACTTTC CASSSGTGNSGANVLTF TRBJ2-6 NA TRBD1 TRBV11-3
TGCGCCAGCAGCTTAGGCGGGAGGGCCTACGAGCAGTACTTC CASSLGGRAYEQYF TRBJ2-7 NA TRBD2 TRBV5-1
TGTGCCAGCAGTCCGGGGTGGTATGGCTACACCTTC CASSPGWYGYTF TRBJ1-2 once NA TRBV28
TGTGCCAGCAGAACAGGGGGCGGGGGGGCCAACGTCCTGACTTTC CASRTGGGGANVLTF TRBJ2-6 NA TRBD1 TRBV2
TGTGCCGGGGGGACAGGGACTGAGCAGTTCTTC CAGGTGTEQFF TRBJ2-1 NA TRBD1 TRBV12-3/TRBV12-4
TGTGCCACCAAACCGACAACGAACCCCGGGGAGCTGTTTTTT CATKPTTNPGELFF TRBJ2-2 NA NA TRBV27
TGTGCCAGCAGCTGGACTAGCGGGAGGAGCGGGGAGCTGTTTTTT CASSWTSGRSGELFF TRBJ2-2 few TRBD2 TRBV5-4
TGTGCCAGCGTCAGACAGGGGGCGGTTGAAAAACTGTTTTTT CASVRQGAVEKLFF TRBJ1-4 NA TRBD1 TRBV28
TGTGCCAGCAGCTCTAGACTAGCGGGGGGGTTAACCAATGAGCAGTTCTTC CASSSRLAGGLTNEQFF TRBJ2-1 NA TRBD2 TRBV7-9
TGTGCCAGCAGCAAAATGGCAGTTTCAACTGAAGCTTTCTTT CASSKMAVSTEAFF TRBJ1-1 NA NA TRBV5-6
TGTGCCAGTAGCCGTAGCGGGGGGGCAGATACGCAGTATTTT CASSRSGGADTQYF TRBJ2-3 NA TRBD2 TRBV19
TGTGCCAGCAGCCGAAGCGAGACAGGGGGCACTTCACCCCTCCACTTT CASSRSETGGTSPLHF TRBJ1-6 NA TRBD1 TRBV7-9
TGTGCCACCAGTGATTCTAGCGGGAGCTCCTACAATGAGCAGTTCTTC CATSDSSGSSYNEQFF TRBJ2-1 once TRBD2 TRBV24-1
TGTGCCAGCAGTCTGGGACTAGCGGGAGGGGGTGAGCAGTTCTTC CASSLGLAGGGEQFF TRBJ2-1 NA TRBD2 TRBV27
TGTGCCAGCAGCCCACAGGGGTCCAACTATGGCTACACCTTC CASSPQGSNYGYTF TRBJ1-2 NA TRBD1 TRBV3-1/TRBV3-2
TGTGCCACCAGCAGGTATGACAGCTACGAGCAGTACTTC CATSRYDSYEQYF TRBJ2-7 NA NA TRBV15
TGTGCCAGCAGCCCGCTCCCGGGGGGAGCTAACTATGGCTACACCTTC CASSPLPGGANYGYTF TRBJ1-2 few NA TRBV7-2
TGTGCCAGCAGCCTCCCGGGGTTCACTGAAGCTTTCTTT CASSLPGFTEAFF TRBJ1-1 many NA TRBV6-5
TGTGCCAGCAGTAACCGTGCTCGGGATCAGCCCCAGCATTTT CASSNRARDQPQHF TRBJ1-5 NA NA TRBV6-5
TGTGCCAGCAGTTTATCCGGGACTGGGGCCAACGTCCTGACTTTC CASSLSGTGANVLTF TRBJ2-6 NA NA TRBV28
TGTGCCAGCAGCGTAGTAGCGGGAGGGGTGACAGATACGCAGTATTTT CASSVVAGGVTDTQYF TRBJ2-3 NA TRBD2 TRBV9
TGTGCCATTTCCCAAGCGCGGGGGAGCTCCTACGAGCAGTACTTC CAISQARGSSYEQYF TRBJ2-7 NA TRBD2 TRBV10-3
TGTGCCAGCAGTCCATCACCGGGACAGATAAACACTGAAGCTTTCTTT CASSPSPGQINTEAFF TRBJ1-1 NA TRBD1 TRBV28
TGTGCCAGCAGTAAACAGGGCTATGAGCAGTTCTTC CASSKQGYEQFF TRBJ2-1 NA NA TRBV2
TGTGCCAGCAGCTTGGGGGACAACCCAACCTACGAGCAGTACTTC CASSLGDNPTYEQYF TRBJ2-7 NA NA TRBV11-2
TGTGCCAGCAGCTGGCAAAACAGGGAAACGAGGTCCTACGAGCAGTACTTC CASSWQNRETRSYEQYF TRBJ2-7 NA NA TRBV7-8
TGTGCCAGTAGTAGGCCAACAGGGGGGACTGGGGCCAACGTCCTGACTTTC CASSRPTGGTGANVLTF TRBJ2-6 NA TRBD1 TRBV19